A selection of T cell receptor beta chains follows, all from one sample in a study of Graves' ophthalmopathy and Graves' hyperthyroidism. TCRdb recomputed calls from the multiplex PCR reads with MiXCR, one row per CDR3 protein. Of over a million distinct CDR3 sequences in the sample, 35% to 40% were seen once. Sequencing was performed on peripheral blood or thyroid tissue (not recorded which). All receptors come from an adult man with Graves' hyperthyroidism. CDR3s include the opening cysteine and the closing phenylalanine or tryptophan. The D gene is left open where the match is weak. A clone size is listed for some rows: how often the clone was seen (once, few, many), or a class if it is expanded.

CDR3	DNA	D	size	V	J
CASSGPDRSDTEAFF	TGTGCCAGCAGTGGACCCGACAGGTCTGACACTGAAGCTTTCTTT	NA	few	TRBV6-6	TRBJ1-1
CAGSGTSGVSSYEQYF	TGTGCCGGTTCCGGGACTAGCGGGGTATCCTCCTACGAGCAGTACTTC	TRBD2	NA	TRBV7-9	TRBJ2-7
CSARWAGEQYF	TGCAGTGCTAGATGGGCGGGAGAGCAGTACTTC	NA	many	TRBV20-1	TRBJ2-7
CASGLAGRSGANVLTF	TGTGCCAGCGGACTAGCGGGGCGCTCTGGGGCCAACGTCCTGACTTTC	TRBD2	many	TRBV6-2/TRBV6-3	TRBJ2-6
CAISSTGHNSPLHF	TGTGCCATCAGTTCGACAGGGCATAATTCACCCCTCCACTTT	TRBD1	many	TRBV10-3	TRBJ1-6
CASSQGEGPPRDTEAFF	TGCGCCAGCAGCCAGGGGGAGGGGCCACCTAGGGACACTGAAGCTTTCTTT	NA	many	TRBV4-3	TRBJ1-1
CASSLVYGGEQYF	TGTGCCAGCAGCTTAGTATATGGGGGCGAGCAGTACTTC	NA	few	TRBV7-2	TRBJ2-7
CSGHDRGTSSGNTIYF	TGCAGCGGCCATGACAGGGGAACGAGCTCTGGAAACACCATATATTTT	TRBD1	NA	TRBV29-1	TRBJ1-3
CASSAFDSSPLHF	TGTGCCAGCAGTGCCTTCGACAGTTCACCCCTCCACTTT	NA	many	TRBV6-4	TRBJ1-6
CASSFGVNGNTIYF	TGTGCCAGCAGTTTCGGAGTAAATGGAAACACCATATATTTT	NA	many	TRBV12-3/TRBV12-4	TRBJ1-3
CASSLQDRGGEKLFF	TGTGCCAGCAGCCTACAGGACAGGGGAGGAGAAAAACTGTTTTTT	TRBD1	NA	TRBV4-2	TRBJ1-4
CASSLTREAYEQYF	TGTGCCAGCAGCCTTACGAGGGAGGCCTACGAGCAGTACTTC	NA	many	TRBV9	TRBJ2-7